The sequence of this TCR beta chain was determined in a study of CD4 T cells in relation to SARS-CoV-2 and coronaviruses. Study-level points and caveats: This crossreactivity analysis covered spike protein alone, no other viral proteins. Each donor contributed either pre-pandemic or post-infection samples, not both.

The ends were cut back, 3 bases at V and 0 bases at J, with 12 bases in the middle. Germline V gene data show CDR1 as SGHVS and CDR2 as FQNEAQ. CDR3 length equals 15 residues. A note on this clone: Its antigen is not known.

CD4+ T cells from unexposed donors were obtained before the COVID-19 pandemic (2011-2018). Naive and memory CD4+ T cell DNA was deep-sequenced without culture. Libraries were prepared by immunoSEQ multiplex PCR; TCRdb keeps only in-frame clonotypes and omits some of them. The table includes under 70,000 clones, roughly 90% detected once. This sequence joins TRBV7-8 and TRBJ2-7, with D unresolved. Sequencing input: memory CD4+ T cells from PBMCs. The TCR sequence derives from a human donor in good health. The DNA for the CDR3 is TGTGCCAGCAGCTTTGGCCAATCAATCTCCTACGAGCAGTACTTC. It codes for CASSFGQSISYEQYF. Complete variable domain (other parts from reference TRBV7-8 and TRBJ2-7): GAGVSQSPRYKVAKRGQDVALRCDPISGHVSLFWYQQALGQGPEFLTYFQNEAQLDKSGLPSDRFFAERPEGSVSTLKIQRTQQEDSAVYLCASSFGQSISYEQYFGPGTRLTVT.